Listed here is a single T cell receptor (beta chain). The target antigen is unknown. This CDR3 has 15 amino acids. CDR1 LNHDA and CDR2 SQIVND come from the germline V gene (reference sequence). After removal of 5 bases from V and 12 bases from J, the junction contained 9 bases not matched to a gene. Measured with immunoSEQ multiplex PCR; TCRdb has only the in-frame clones, and not every one. This table has 65,000 to 75,000 clones, 87% appearing once. The data originate from a study of lymphopenia after photon versus proton radiotherapy. Study results and limitations: In patients who died, overall survival fell as post-nadir TCR diversity dropped more. Post-nadir diversity loss with photons came from oligoclonal expansion, particularly CD8+ Temra cells. Photon-treated patients lost naive T cells and TCR diversity; proton-treated stayed stable.

The sample in question was peripheral blood, obtained from a patient treated with proton-based radiotherapy. The gene calls are TRBV19 and TRBJ2-1; 14 bases fit TRBD2. The clonotype originates from a man older than 75 with esophageal cancer. CDR3 sequence reads: CASSATGLAGEVQFF. CDR3 nucleotides: TGTGCCAGTAGTGCCACGGGACTAGCGGGAGAGGTGCAGTTCTTC.